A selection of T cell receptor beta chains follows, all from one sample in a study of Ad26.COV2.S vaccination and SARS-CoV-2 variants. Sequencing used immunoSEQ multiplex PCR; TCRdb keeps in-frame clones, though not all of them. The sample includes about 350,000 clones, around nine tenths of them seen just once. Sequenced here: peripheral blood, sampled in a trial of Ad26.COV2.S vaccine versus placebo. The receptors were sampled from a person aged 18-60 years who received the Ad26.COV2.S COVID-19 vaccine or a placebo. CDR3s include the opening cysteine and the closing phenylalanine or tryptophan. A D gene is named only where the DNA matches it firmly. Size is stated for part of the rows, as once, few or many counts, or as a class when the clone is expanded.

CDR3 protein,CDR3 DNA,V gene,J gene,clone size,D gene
CATSRDRGQAASGNTIYF,TGTGCCACCAGCAGAGACCGGGGACAGGCCGCCTCTGGAAACACCATATATTTT,TRBV15,TRBJ1-3,-,TRBD1
CASSLGGNYGYTF,TGTGCCAGCAGTTTGGGGGGAAACTATGGCTACACCTTC,TRBV28,TRBJ1-2,-,-
CASSSAQGRPYNEQFF,TGTGCCAGCAGTTCCGCCCAGGGGAGGCCCTACAATGAGCAGTTCTTC,TRBV28,TRBJ2-1,-,-
CASSLVSTSASTDTQYF,TGCGCCAGCAGCCTTGTCTCAACTAGCGCCAGCACAGATACGCAGTATTTT,TRBV4-1,TRBJ2-3,-,TRBD2
CASSRPYNEQFF,TGTGCCAGCAGTCGCCCCTACAATGAGCAGTTCTTC,TRBV25-1,TRBJ2-1,-,-
CASVGQGALSAYEQYF,TGTGCCAGCGTGGGACAGGGGGCGCTAAGCGCCTACGAGCAGTACTTC,TRBV28,TRBJ2-7,-,TRBD1
CASSLAWGRTKDTQYF,TGTGCCAGCAGCTTGGCGTGGGGACGCACCAAAGATACGCAGTATTTT,TRBV5-8,TRBJ2-3,once,-
CASSRRDRGPYEQYF,TGTGCCAGCAGCAGACGGGACAGGGGGCCCTACGAGCAGTACTTC,TRBV9,TRBJ2-7,-,TRBD1
CASSYLTEAFF,TGTGCCAGCAGTTATCTAACTGAAGCTTTCTTT,TRBV6-1,TRBJ1-1,-,-
CASSPLRTYEQYF,TGTGCCAGCAGCCCACTACGAACCTACGAGCAGTACTTC,TRBV4-2,TRBJ2-7,-,-
CASSLVEEGSTEAFF,TGTGCCAGCAGCTTAGTAGAGGAGGGTAGCACTGAAGCTTTCTTT,TRBV7-2,TRBJ1-1,-,-
CASSSRDRGNTEAFF,TGTGCCAGCAGCTCCCGGGACAGGGGGAACACTGAAGCTTTCTTT,TRBV13,TRBJ1-1,-,TRBD1
CASSGARTDYSNQPQHF,TGTGCCAGCAGTGGGGCCCGGACAGACTATAGCAATCAGCCCCAGCATTTT,TRBV2,TRBJ1-5,-,-
CASTHRQSGYTF,TGTGCCAGTACGCATAGACAGTCTGGCTACACCTTC,TRBV6-5,TRBJ1-2,-,-
CASSLGDGSRGYTF,TGCGCCAGCAGCTTGGGAGACGGGTCTCGGGGCTACACCTTC,TRBV5-1,TRBJ1-2,-,-
CASCQDGTNYGYTF,TGTGCCAGCTGCCAGGACGGGACTAACTATGGCTACACCTTC,TRBV6-6,TRBJ1-2,-,-
CASSLDGDRDKNIQYF,TGTGCCAGCAGCTTGGATGGGGACAGGGACAAAAACATTCAGTACTTC,TRBV5-6,TRBJ2-4,-,TRBD1
CASSPPGTYGYTF,TGTGCCAGCAGCCCCCCGGGGACGTATGGCTACACCTTC,TRBV11-2,TRBJ1-2,-,-
CASSPLRGENTEAFF,TGTGCCAGCTCACCACTTAGGGGTGAGAACACTGAAGCTTTCTTT,TRBV18,TRBJ1-1,-,-
CATSRAARDEQFF,TGTGCCACCAGTAGAGCAGCGCGGGATGAGCAGTTCTTC,TRBV15,TRBJ2-1,-,-
CASSRTLDYGYTF,TGTGCCAGCAGTAGGACATTGGACTATGGCTACACCTTC,TRBV2,TRBJ1-2,-,-
CASTPRRGKNTEAFF,TGTGCCAGCACCCCACGCAGGGGAAAGAACACTGAAGCTTTCTTT,TRBV4-2,TRBJ1-1,few,-
CASSYPIGLAGGNEQFF,TGTGCCAGCAGCTATCCAATCGGACTAGCGGGGGGAAATGAGCAGTTCTTC,TRBV7-2,TRBJ2-1,-,TRBD2
CASSQVVGEKLFF,TGCGCCAGCAGCCAAGTCGTAGGTGAAAAACTGTTTTTT,TRBV4-1,TRBJ1-4,-,-
CASMTGRSGELFF,TGTGCCAGTATGACAGGGAGGTCCGGGGAGCTGTTTTTT,TRBV28,TRBJ2-2,-,-
CASSLAGTGSNQPQHF,TGTGCCAGCAGCCTGGCCGGGACAGGGAGCAATCAGCCCCAGCATTTT,TRBV28,TRBJ1-5,-,TRBD1
CATSDSGTATDTQYF,TGTGCCACCAGTGACTCCGGGACAGCCACAGATACGCAGTATTTT,TRBV24-1,TRBJ2-3,-,TRBD1
CASSSRQNSNQPQHF,TGTGCCAGCTCATCCCGACAGAATAGCAATCAGCCCCAGCATTTT,TRBV18,TRBJ1-5,-,-
CASSLGGGRGETQYF,TGTGCCAGCAGCTTAGGGGGGGGACGAGGGGAGACCCAGTACTTC,TRBV7-2,TRBJ2-5,once,TRBD2
CASSPEQAGEQYF,TGTGCCAGCTCACCTGAACAAGCGGGGGAGCAGTACTTC,TRBV18,TRBJ2-7,few,TRBD2
CASREGLAGKAGELFF,TGCGCCAGCAGGGAGGGACTAGCGGGGAAAGCCGGGGAGCTGTTTTTT,TRBV10-2,TRBJ2-2,-,TRBD2
CASRRRASYNEQFF,TGTGCCAGCAGGCGGCGGGCCTCCTACAATGAGCAGTTCTTC,TRBV2,TRBJ2-1,-,-
CASSLLRTGANTGELFF,TGTGCCAGCAGCTTACTTCGGACAGGCGCGAACACCGGGGAGCTGTTTTTT,TRBV5-4,TRBJ2-2,-,TRBD1
CASSASGTSVGTQYF,TGCGCCAGCAGCGCCTCCGGGACTAGCGTGGGTACGCAGTATTTT,TRBV5-1,TRBJ2-3,-,TRBD2
CASSFRDSGNTIYF,TGTGCCAGCAGCTTCAGGGATAGTGGAAACACCATATATTTT,TRBV11-2,TRBJ1-3,-,-
CASSPGQTYEQYF,TGTGCCAGCAGTCCTGGACAGACCTACGAGCAGTACTTC,TRBV28,TRBJ2-7,-,-
CASTVVSSYNSPLHF,TGTGCCAGCACAGTCGTCAGCTCCTATAATTCACCCCTCCACTTT,TRBV2,TRBJ1-6,-,-
CASGGRNYGYTF,TGTGCCAGTGGAGGACGGAACTATGGCTACACCTTC,TRBV28,TRBJ1-2,few,-